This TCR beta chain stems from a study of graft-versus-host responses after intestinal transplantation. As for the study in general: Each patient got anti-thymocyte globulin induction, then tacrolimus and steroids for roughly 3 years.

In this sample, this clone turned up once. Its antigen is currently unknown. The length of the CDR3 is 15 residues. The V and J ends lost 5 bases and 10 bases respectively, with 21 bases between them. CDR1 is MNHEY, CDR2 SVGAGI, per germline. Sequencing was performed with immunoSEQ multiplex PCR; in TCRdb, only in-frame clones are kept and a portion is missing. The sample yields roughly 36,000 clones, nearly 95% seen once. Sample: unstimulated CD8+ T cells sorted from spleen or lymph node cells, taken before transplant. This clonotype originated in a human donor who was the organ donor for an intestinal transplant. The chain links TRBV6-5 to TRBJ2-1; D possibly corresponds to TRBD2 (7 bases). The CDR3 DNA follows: TGTGCCAGCAGTCACTACCGGGGGGCCGTCGGAGAGCAGTTCTTC. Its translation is CASSHYRGAVGEQFF.